Included here is one T cell receptor beta chain sequence, with context. The CDR3 extends over 18 amino acids. V dropped 4 bases and J dropped 3; count of bases not matched to a gene: 15. Data came from immunoSEQ multiplex PCR; TCRdb stores just in-frame clones and leaves some out. The profile covers about 66,000 clones, with 85% to 95% appearing a single time and 0.38% taken by the ten largest. The record originates from a study of technical replicates of blood from several donors. The sample was T cells isolated from PBMCs. The sequence was obtained from a human donor in good health. The rearrangement joins TRBV5-3 to TRBJ2-7; 11 nucleotides match TRBD2. TRBV5-3 is given ORF status, its function remaining uncertain. The CDR3 coding sequence is TGTGCCAGAAGCCCCCTCAGGGGGACTAGCGGACACTACTACGAGCAGTACTTC. The encoded protein is CARSPLRGTSGHYYEQYF.